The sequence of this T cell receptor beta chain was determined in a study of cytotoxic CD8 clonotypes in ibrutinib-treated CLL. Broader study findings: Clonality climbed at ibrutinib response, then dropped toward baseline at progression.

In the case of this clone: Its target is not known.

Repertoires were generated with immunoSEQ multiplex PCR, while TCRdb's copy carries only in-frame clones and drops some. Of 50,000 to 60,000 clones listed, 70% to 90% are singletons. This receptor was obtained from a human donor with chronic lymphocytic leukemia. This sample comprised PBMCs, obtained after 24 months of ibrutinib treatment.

CDR3 sequence (DNA): TGTGCCAGCAGTCGACTGGGGCCTCAGCCCCAGCATTTT. Its translation: CASSRLGPQPQHF. V usage is TRBV6-6 and J usage is TRBJ1-5; possible D gene TRBD1, 5 bases. This CDR3 region has 13 residues. The ends were cut back, 5 bases at V and 6 bases at J, with 11 bases in the middle. CDR1 is MNHNY, CDR2 SVGAGI, per germline (reference sequence).